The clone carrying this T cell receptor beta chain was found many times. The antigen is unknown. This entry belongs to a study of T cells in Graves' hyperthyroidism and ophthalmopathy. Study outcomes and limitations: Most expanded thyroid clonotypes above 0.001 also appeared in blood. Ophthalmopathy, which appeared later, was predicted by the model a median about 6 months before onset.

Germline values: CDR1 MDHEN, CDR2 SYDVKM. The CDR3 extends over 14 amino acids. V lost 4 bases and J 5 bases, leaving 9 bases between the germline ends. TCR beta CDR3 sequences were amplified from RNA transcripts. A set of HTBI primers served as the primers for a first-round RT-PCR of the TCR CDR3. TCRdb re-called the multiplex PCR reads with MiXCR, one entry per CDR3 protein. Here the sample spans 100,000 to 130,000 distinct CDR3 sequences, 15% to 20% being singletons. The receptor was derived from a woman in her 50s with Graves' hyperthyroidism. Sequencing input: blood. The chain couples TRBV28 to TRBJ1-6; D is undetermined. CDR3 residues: CASSYGQNNSPLHF. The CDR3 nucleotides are TGTGCCAGCAGTTATGGGCAGAATAATTCACCCCTCCACTTT.